The 16 T cell receptor beta chains listed next were all sequenced from one sample in a study of blood T cell repertoires in COVID-19. Using immunoSEQ multiplex PCR, the repertoire was profiled, and TCRdb retains in-frame clones only, with some absent. The sample gives some 65,000 clones, about 90% of which show up once; more than 15% is in the top ten. Sequenced material: peripheral blood. Receptor source: a man between 35 and 55 years old with COVID-19, enrolled during active disease.

The chain joins TRBV10-3 to TRBJ2-2; TRBD2 agrees at 10 bases. Per germline, CDR1 ENHRY and CDR2 SYGVKD. The J segment lost 7 bases and the V segment lost 8 bases, leaving 10 bases of the junction unmatched. The CDR3 runs to 15 residues. The CDR3: CAILLVAGGIGELFF. The CDR3 nucleotides are TGTGCCATCCTCCTGGTAGCGGGGGGCATCGGGGAGCTGTTTTTT.

The chain has TRBV30 and TRBJ1-3; D gene unclear. V was clipped by 4 bases and J by 4 bases, with 11 bases between them. The CDR3 extends over 13 amino acids. The germline CDR1 and CDR2 sequences are GTSNPN and SVGIG (reference sequence). CDR3 DNA sequence: TGTGCCTGGACAGGAATTGCAGGAAACACCATATATTTT. Encoded protein: CAWTGIAGNTIYF.

The V gene is TRBV2, the J gene TRBJ1-1; D possibly corresponds to TRBD1 (5 bases). Germline CDR1 SNHLY, CDR2 FYNNEI. V was pared by 7 bases and J by 1 base, with 13 bases between. The CDR3 covers 14 residues. DNA of the CDR3: TGTGCCAGCATTCTGGGGGGGACGAACACTGAAGCTTTCTTT. Translation gives CASILGGTNTEAFF.

The genes are TRBV3-1 (or the pseudogene TRBV3-2) and TRBJ2-1; perhaps TRBD1 as D (6 bases). The CDR3 is made up of 13 amino acids. Deletions cut 0 bases from V and 10 bases from J, with 10 bases between. Germline lookup yields CDR1 LGHDT and CDR2 YNNKEL (reference sequence). In DNA form, the CDR3 reads TGTGCCAGCAGCCAAGATCTGGGGGCGGAGCAGTTCTTC. Protein product: CASSQDLGAEQFF.

The gene calls are TRBV14 and TRBJ1-2, with D possibly matching TRBD1 (5 bases). This CDR3 has 13 residues. V lost 0 bases, J lost 7 bases, and 9 bases lay in between. The germline V gene encodes CDR1 SGHDN and CDR2 FVKESK. The CDR3 nucleotides read TGTGCCAGCAGCCAAGACAGGGTTGGTGGCTACACCTTC. The encoded protein is CASSQDRVGGYTF.

J is TRBJ1-2 and V is TRBV7-9; weak D call: TRBD1 (6 bases). Trimming removed 8 bases from V and 3 bases from J, with 16 bases in between. Per the germline V gene, CDR1 is SEHNR and CDR2 is FQNEAQ (reference sequence). The CDR3 sequence is 14 residues long. CDR3 residues: CASSRRGADYGYTF. The DNA for the CDR3 is TGTGCCAGCTCCCGACGGGGGGCCGACTATGGCTACACCTTC.

V and J are TRBV30 and TRBJ2-7; TRBD2 matches 8 bases. Looked up from germline, CDR1 is GTSNPN and CDR2 is SVGIG (reference sequence). The V gene end was trimmed by 4 bases and the J gene end by 2 bases; junction bases not matched to a gene: 7. CDR3 length: 14 amino acids. The CDR3 loop is CAWTPRGGTYEQYF. The CDR3 nucleotides are TGTGCCTGGACTCCCCGGGGGGGCACCTACGAGCAGTACTTC.

The chain links TRBV9 to TRBJ2-3, with 8 nucleotides matching TRBD2. Germline V gene data show CDR1 as SGDLS and CDR2 as YYNGEE. V gave up 0 bases and J gave up 4 bases; unmatched junction bases: 4. The CDR3 runs to 15 residues. CDR3 DNA sequence: TGTGCCAGCAGCGTAGTGGCGGGGGGCCCAGATACGCAGTATTTT. Amino acid sequence: CASSVVAGGPDTQYF.

The rearrangement joins TRBV30 to TRBJ1-2; possible D gene TRBD1, 5 bases. V lost 3 bases, J lost 1 base, and 12 bases lay in between. Germline V lookup: CDR1 GTSNPN, CDR2 SVGIG (reference sequence). This CDR3 has 14 residues. The CDR3 protein is CAWRVPGLNYGYTF. Written as DNA, the CDR3 is TGTGCCTGGAGGGTTCCGGGACTTAACTATGGCTACACCTTC.

This chain connects TRBV6-1 to TRBJ1-5; the match to TRBD1 covers 7 bases. There are 15 residues in the CDR3. Trimming at V came to 3 bases and at J to 6 bases, leaving 8 bases not matched to a gene. Germline V gene lookup returns CDR1 MNHNS and CDR2 SASEGT. CDR3 DNA: TGTGCCAGCAGTGACCTAGACAGGGTGGTTCAGCCCCAGCATTTT. This sequence encodes CASSDLDRVVQPQHF.

V usage is TRBV7-9 and J usage is TRBJ2-3; D not certain. CDR1 and CDR2 (germline): SEHNR, FQNEAQ (reference sequence). The CDR3 sequence is 13 residues long. Between the trimmed V and J ends, which lost 5 bases and 2 bases, there was a span of 8 bases. CDR3 DNA: TGTGCCAGCAGCGATAGTCCCACAGATACGCAGTATTTT. Its protein is CASSDSPTDTQYF.

J is TRBJ2-3 and V is TRBV6-5; TRBD2 aligns across 8 bases. Germline V gene lookup returns CDR1 MNHEY and CDR2 SVGAGI. V trimming: 6 bases; J trimming: 4 bases; junction bases outside the gene matches: 3. This CDR3 is 13 amino acids long. CDR3 loop: CASRRLASDTQYF. The CDR3 DNA follows: TGTGCCAGCAGGCGACTAGCGTCAGATACGCAGTATTTT.

The gene calls are TRBV7-9 and TRBJ2-2; D is possibly TRBD1 (5 bases). V was pared by 4 bases and J by 6 bases, with 15 bases between. Germline CDR1 is SEHNR and CDR2 is FQNEAQ (reference sequence). The CDR3 consists of 15 residues. Here the CDR3 DNA reads TGTGCCAGCAGCTCCCAAGGCAGGGCCCCCGGGGAGCTGTTTTTT. Residues: CASSSQGRAPGELFF.

CDR3 DNA sequence: TGTGCCACCCTAGGGGCAGAAGAGACCCAGTACTTC. It specifies CATLGAEETQYF. The rearrangement joins TRBV19 to TRBJ2-5; D is possibly TRBD1 (5 bases). Germline-derived CDR1 and CDR2 are LNHDA and SQIVND (reference sequence). This CDR3 region has 12 residues. Trimming shortened V by 10 bases and J by 3 bases, and 12 bases separated the two germline ends.

V and J are TRBV7-3 and TRBJ2-1; no reliable D call. Germline lookup yields CDR1 SGHTA and CDR2 FQGTGA. Trimming cost V 5 bases and J 7 bases, with 9 bases left between them. The CDR3 length is 12 residues. In DNA form, the CDR3 reads TGTGCCAGCAGCCCCGTCGGGAATGAGCAGTTCTTC. The encoded protein is CASSPVGNEQFF. The complete variable domain, with remaining parts taken from reference TRBV7-3 and TRBJ2-1, reads GAGVSQTPSNKVTEKGKYVELRCDPISGHTALYWYRQSLGQGPEFLIYFQGTGAADDSGLPNDRFFAVRPEGSVSTLKIQRTERGDSAVYLCASSPVGNEQFFGPGTRLTVL.

The gene calls are TRBV4-1 and TRBJ2-5; tentatively, D is TRBD2 (6 bases). CDR1 is MGHRA, CDR2 YSYEKL, per germline. Trimming left V 4 bases short and J 4 bases short, with 10 bases between. The CDR3 is made up of 13 amino acids. For the CDR3, the DNA is TGCGCCAGCAGCCCATGGAGGGGAGAGACCCAGTACTTC. Translation: CASSPWRGETQYF.